This T cell receptor (beta chain) was captured by sequencing in a study of blood T cells in healthy people across ages. For the second PCR, which ran for 7 to 11 cycles, a sample-barcoded 5' primer and a J-beta primer mix were used. Using its own MiXCR run on the 5' RACE reads, TCRdb lists one record per CDR3 protein. The sample lists about 1.6 million distinct CDR3 sequences; 30% to 35% were seen once. Only a few counts were recorded for this clonotype. Its antigen is as yet unknown. CDR3 size: 14 residues. The V gene lost 2 bases and the J gene lost 1 base, with 8 bases spanning the gap. General study points: Relative to aged donors, long-lived donors carried more naive CD4+ cells and displayed higher diversity.

The chain links TRBV12-3 or TRBV12-4 to TRBJ1-2, with unresolved D. The sample taken for sequencing was blood. The source is a woman aged 25 to 39 in good health. For the CDR3, the DNA is TGTGCCAGCAGTTTACCACCTGGTAACTATGGCTACACCTTC. This codes for CASSLPPGNYGYTF.